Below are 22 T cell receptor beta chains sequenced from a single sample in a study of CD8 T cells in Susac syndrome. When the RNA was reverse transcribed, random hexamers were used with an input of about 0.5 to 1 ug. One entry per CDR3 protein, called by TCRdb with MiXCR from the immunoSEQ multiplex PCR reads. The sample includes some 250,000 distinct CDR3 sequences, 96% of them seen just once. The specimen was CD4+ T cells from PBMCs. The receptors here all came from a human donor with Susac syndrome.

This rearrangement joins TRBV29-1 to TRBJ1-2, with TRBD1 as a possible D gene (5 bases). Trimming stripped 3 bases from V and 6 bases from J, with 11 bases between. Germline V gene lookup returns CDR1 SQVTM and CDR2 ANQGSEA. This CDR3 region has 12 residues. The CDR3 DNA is TGCAGCGTTGATGTGGGAGGGGATGGCTACACCTTC. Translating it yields CSVDVGGDGYTF.

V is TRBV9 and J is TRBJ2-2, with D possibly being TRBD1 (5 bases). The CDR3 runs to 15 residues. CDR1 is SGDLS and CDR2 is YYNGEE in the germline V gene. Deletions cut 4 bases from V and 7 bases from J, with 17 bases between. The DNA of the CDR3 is TGTGCCAGCAGCCCAGGGTCCGGGTATCACGGGGAGCTGTTTTTT. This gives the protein CASSPGSGYHGELFF.

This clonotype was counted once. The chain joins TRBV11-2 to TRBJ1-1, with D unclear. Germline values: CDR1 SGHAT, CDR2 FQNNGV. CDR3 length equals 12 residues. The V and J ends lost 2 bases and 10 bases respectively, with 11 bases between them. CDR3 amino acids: CASSLFESGAFF. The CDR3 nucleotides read TGTGCCAGCAGCTTATTCGAATCGGGAGCTTTCTTT.

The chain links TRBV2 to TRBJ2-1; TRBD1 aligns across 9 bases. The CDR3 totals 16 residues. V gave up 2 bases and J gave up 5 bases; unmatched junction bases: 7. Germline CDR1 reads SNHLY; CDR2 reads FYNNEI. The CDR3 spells CASSETPRQGDNEQFF. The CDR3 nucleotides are TGTGCCAGCAGTGAAACGCCCCGACAGGGGGACAATGAGCAGTTCTTC.

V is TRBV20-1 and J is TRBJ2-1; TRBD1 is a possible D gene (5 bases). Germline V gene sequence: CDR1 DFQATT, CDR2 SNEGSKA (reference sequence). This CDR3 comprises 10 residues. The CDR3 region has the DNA TGCAGCGGCCAGGGCAATGAGCAGTTCTTC. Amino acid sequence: CSGQGNEQFF.

The CDR3 nucleotides are TGTGCCACCAGCAGAGGACAGGGAAGTAGCACTGAAGCTTTCTTT. This encodes CATSRGQGSSTEAFF. This chain connects TRBV15 to TRBJ1-1, with 7 bases identical to TRBD1. This CDR3 is 15 amino acids long. J was trimmed by 4 bases and V by 1 base; bases with no gene match: 6. Germline V gene lookup returns CDR1 LNHNV and CDR2 YYDKDF (reference sequence).

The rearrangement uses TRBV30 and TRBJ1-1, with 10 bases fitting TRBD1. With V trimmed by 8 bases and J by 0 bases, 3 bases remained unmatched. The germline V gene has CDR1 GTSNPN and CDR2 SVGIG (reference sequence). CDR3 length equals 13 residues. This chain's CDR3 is CALDRGLNTEAFF. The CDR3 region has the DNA TGTGCCCTCGACAGGGGGCTGAACACTGAAGCTTTCTTT.

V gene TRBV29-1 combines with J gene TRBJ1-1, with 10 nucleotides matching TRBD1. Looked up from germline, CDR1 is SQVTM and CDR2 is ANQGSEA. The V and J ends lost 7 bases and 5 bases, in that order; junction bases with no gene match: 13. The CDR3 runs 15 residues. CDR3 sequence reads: CSAPSETGGPTEAFF. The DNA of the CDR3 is TGCAGCGCCCCCTCGGAGACAGGGGGCCCGACTGAAGCTTTCTTT. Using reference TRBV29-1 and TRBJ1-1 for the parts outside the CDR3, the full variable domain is SAVISQKPSRDICQRGTSLTIQCQVDSQVTMMFWYRQQPGQSLTLIATANQGSEATYESGFVIDKFPISRPNLTFSTLTVSNMSPEDSSIYLCSAPSETGGPTEAFFGQGTRLTVV.

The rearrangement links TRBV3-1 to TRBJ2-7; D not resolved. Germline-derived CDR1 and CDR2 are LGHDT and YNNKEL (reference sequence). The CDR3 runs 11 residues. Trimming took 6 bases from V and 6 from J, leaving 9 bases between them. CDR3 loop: CASRFSGEQYF. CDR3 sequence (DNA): TGTGCCAGCAGGTTCTCAGGCGAGCAGTACTTC.

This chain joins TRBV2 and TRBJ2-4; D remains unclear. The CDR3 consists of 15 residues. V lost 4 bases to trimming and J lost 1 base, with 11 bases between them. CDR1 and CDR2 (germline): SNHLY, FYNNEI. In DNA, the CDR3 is TGTGCCAGCAGTGGGTCTAATCGGGCCAAAAACATTCAGTACTTC. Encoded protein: CASSGSNRAKNIQYF.

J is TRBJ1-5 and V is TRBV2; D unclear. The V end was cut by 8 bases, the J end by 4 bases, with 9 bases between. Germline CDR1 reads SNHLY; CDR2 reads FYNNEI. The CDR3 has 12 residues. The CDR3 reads CASQAENQPQHF. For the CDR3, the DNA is TGTGCCAGCCAAGCCGAGAATCAGCCCCAGCATTTT.

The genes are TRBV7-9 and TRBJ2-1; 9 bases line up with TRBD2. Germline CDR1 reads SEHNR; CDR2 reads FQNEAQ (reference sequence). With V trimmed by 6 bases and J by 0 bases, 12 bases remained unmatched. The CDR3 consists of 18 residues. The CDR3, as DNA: TGTGCCAGCAGAGCGGGAGGCCTCCGACCAAGCTCCTACAATGAGCAGTTCTTC. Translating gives CASRAGGLRPSSYNEQFF.

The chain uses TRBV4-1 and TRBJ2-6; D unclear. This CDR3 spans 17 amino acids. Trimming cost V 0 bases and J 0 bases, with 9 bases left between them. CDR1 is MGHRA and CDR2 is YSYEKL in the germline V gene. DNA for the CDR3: TGCGCCAGCAGCCAAGAGGTTCAGAGCTCTGGGGCCAACGTCCTGACTTTC. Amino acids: CASSQEVQSSGANVLTF.

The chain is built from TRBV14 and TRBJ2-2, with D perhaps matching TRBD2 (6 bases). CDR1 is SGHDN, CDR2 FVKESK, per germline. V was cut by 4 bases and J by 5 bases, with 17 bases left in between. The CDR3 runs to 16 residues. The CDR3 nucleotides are TGTGCCAGCAGCCCCCTGGGAGAGGGGAGGACCGGGGAGCTGTTTTTT. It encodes CASSPLGEGRTGELFF.

CDR3 sequence (DNA): TGTGCCAGCAGCCGACTAGCGGGAGACGACAATGAGCAGTTCTTC. This sequence encodes CASSRLAGDDNEQFF. V gene TRBV7-2 combines with J gene TRBJ2-1; 12 positions match TRBD2. CDR3 length equals 15 residues. The V gene's germline CDR1 is SGHTA and CDR2 FQGNSA. The trim removed 5 bases at V and 5 bases at J, leaving 4 bases unmatched.

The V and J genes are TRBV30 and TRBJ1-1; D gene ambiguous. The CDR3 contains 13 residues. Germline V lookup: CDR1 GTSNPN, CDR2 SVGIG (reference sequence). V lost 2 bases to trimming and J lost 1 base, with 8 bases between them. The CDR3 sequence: CAWSLQPNTEAFF. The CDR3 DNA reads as TGTGCCTGGAGTCTACAGCCGAACACTGAAGCTTTCTTT.

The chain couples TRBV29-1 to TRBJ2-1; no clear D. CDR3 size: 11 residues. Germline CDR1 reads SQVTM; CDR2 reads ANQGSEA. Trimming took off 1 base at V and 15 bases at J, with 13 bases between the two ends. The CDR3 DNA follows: TGCAGCGTTGAAGTAGATTATCCGCCGTTCTTC. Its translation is CSVEVDYPPFF.

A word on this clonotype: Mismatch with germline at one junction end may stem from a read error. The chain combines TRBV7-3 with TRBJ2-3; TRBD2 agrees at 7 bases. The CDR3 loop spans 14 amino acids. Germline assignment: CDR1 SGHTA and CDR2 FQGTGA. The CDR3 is CASRLTSGTDTQYF. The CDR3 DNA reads TGTGCCAGCAGATTAACTAGCGGCACAGATACGCAGTATTTT.

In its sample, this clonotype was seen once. The DNA of the CDR3 is TGTGCCAGCAGCCTAAACACGTGGTGGGGGGAGTTCTTT. This codes for CASSLNTWWGEFF. The chain carries TRBV7-2 and TRBJ1-1, with TRBD1 as a possible D gene (5 bases). The CDR3 totals 13 residues. The germline V and J ends were trimmed by 5 bases and 14 bases, with 21 bases remaining between them. Germline values: CDR1 SGHTA, CDR2 FQGNSA.

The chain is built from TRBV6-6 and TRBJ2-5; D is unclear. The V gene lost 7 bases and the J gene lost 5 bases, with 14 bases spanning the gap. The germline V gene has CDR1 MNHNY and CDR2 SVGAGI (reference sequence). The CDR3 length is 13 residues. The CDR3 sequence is CASIETYEETQYF. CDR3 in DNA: TGTGCCAGCATTGAGACCTACGAGGAGACCCAGTACTTC.

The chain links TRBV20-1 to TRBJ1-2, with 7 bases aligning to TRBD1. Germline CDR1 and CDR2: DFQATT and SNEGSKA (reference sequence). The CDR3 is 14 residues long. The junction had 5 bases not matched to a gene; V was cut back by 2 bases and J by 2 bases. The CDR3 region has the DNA TGCAGTGCTAGACCGGGGGACAGCAACTATGGCTACACCTTC. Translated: CSARPGDSNYGYTF.

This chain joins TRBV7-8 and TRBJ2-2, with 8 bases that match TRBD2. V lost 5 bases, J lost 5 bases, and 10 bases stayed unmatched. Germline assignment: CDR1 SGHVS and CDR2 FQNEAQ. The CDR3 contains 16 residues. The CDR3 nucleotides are TGTGCCAGCAGCCTTCGATCCGGGACTAGTACCGGGGAGCTGTTTTTT. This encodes CASSLRSGTSTGELFF.